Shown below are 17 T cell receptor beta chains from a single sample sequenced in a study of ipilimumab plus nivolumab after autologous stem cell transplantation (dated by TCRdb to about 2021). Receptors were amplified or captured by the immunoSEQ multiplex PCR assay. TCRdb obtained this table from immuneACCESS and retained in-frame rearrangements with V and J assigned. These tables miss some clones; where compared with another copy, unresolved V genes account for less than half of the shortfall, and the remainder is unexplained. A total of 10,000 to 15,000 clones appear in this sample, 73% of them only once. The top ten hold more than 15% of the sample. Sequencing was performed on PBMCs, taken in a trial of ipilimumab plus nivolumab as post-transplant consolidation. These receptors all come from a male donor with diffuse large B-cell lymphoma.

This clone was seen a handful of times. CDR3 in DNA: TGTGCCAGCAGCGCAAGGAGCGGGGGCGATCAGCCCCAGCATTTT. Its translation: CASSARSGGDQPQHF. The V and J genes are TRBV7-2 and TRBJ1-5; possible D gene TRBD1, 6 bases. This CDR3 is built from 15 residues. CDR1 and CDR2 from the germline V gene are SGHTA and FQGNSA. V shed 5 bases and J shed 5 bases, with 16 bases lying between them.

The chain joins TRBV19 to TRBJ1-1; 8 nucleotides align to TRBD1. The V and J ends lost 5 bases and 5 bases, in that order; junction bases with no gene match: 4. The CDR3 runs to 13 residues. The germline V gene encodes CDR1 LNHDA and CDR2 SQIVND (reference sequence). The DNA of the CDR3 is TGTGCCAGTAGTCTACGGACAGGGACTGAAGCTTTCTTT. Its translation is CASSLRTGTEAFF.

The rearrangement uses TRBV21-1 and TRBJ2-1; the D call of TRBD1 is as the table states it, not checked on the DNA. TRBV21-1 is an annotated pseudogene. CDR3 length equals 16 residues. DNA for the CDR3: TGTGCCAGCAGCCAGGGGGGACACAGGACCTACAATGAGCAGTTCTTC. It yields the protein CASSQGGHRTYNEQFF.

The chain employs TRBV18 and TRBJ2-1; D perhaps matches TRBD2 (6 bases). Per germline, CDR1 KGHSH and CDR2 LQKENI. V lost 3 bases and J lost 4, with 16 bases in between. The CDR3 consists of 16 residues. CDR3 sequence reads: CASSPTRLGGYNEQFF. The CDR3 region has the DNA TGTGCCAGCTCACCCACTCGACTAGGAGGGTACAATGAGCAGTTCTTC.

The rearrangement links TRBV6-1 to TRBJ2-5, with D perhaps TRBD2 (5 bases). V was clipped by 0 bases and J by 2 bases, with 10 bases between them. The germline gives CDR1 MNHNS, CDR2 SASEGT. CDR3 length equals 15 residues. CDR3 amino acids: CASSEAPGFQETQYF. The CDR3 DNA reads TGTGCCAGCAGTGAAGCGCCGGGGTTTCAAGAGACCCAGTACTTC.

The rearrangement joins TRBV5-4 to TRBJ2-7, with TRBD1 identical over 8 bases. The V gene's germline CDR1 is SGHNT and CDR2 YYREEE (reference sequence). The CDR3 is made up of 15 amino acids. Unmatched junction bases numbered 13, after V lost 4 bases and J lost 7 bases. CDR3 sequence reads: CASSQDRTGLMEQYF. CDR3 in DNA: TGTGCCAGCAGCCAGGACCGGACAGGGCTGATGGAGCAGTACTTC.

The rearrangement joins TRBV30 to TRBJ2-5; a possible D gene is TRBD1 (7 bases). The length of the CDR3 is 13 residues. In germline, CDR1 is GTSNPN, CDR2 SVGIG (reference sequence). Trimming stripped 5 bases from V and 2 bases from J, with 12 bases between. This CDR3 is CAWGGTAQETQYF. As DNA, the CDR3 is TGTGCCTGGGGAGGGACAGCTCAAGAGACCCAGTACTTC.

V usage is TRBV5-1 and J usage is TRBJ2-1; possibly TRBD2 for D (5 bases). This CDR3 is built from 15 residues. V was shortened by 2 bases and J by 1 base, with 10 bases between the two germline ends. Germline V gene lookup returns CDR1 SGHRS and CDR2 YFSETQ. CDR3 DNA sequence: TGCGCCAGCAGCTTAAGCGGAATTTCCTACAATGAGCAGTTCTTC. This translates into CASSLSGISYNEQFF.

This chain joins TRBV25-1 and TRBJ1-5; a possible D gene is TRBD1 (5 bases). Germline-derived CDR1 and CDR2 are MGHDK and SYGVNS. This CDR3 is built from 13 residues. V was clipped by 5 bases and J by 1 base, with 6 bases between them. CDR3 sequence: CASSQGSNQPQHF. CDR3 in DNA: TGTGCCAGCAGTCAGGGAAGCAATCAGCCCCAGCATTTT.

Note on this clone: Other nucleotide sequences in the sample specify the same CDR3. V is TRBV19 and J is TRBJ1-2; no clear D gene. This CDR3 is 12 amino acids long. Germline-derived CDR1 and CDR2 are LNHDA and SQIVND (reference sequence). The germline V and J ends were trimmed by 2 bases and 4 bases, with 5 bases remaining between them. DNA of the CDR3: TGTGCCAGTAGTATATCGGTCTATGGCTACACCTTC. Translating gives CASSISVYGYTF.

The CDR3 DNA follows: TGTGCCAGCAGCTTTTACGGGACTAGCGGGTCCGAGCAGTACTTC. This codes for CASSFYGTSGSEQYF. This chain joins TRBV11-2 and TRBJ2-7; 12 bases are shared with TRBD2. The germline V gene has CDR1 SGHAT and CDR2 FQNNGV. After removal of 3 bases from V and 6 bases from J, the junction contained 6 bases not matched to a gene. This CDR3 spans 15 amino acids.

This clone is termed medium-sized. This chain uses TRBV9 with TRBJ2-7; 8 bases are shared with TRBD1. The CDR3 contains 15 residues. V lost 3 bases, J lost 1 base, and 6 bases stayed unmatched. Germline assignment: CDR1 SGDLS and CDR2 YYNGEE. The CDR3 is CASSAGGSGSYEQYF. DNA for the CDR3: TGTGCCAGCAGCGCAGGGGGCTCGGGATCCTACGAGCAGTACTTC.

Here the CDR3 DNA reads TGCAGTGCCGAAGCAGGGACTGGCTACACCTTC. It specifies CSAEAGTGYTF. This chain joins TRBV20-1 and TRBJ1-2; D might be TRBD1 (5 bases). Germline V gene lookup returns CDR1 DFQATT and CDR2 SNEGSKA (reference sequence). The CDR3 loop spans 11 amino acids. Trimming stripped 6 bases from V and 7 bases from J, with 12 bases between.

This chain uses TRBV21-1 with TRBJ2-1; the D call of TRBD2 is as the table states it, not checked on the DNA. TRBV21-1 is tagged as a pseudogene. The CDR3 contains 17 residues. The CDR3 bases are TGTGCCAGCAGCAAAGAGATAGTGATGGGGCTAGCGGGTGAGCAGTTCTTC. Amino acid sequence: CASSKEIVMGLAGEQFF.

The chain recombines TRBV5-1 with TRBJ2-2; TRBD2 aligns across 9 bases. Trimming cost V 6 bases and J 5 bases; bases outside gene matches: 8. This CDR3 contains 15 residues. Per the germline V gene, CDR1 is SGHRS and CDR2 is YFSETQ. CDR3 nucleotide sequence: TGCGCCAGCACCCCTGCGGGAGGGCCAACCGGGGAGCTGTTTTTT. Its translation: CASTPAGGPTGELFF.

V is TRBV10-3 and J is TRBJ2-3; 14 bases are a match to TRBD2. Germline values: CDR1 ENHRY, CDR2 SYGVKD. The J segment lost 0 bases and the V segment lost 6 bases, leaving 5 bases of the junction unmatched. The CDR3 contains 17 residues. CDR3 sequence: CAISPGLAGASTDTQYF. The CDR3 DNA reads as TGTGCCATCAGCCCGGGACTAGCGGGAGCTAGCACAGATACGCAGTATTTT.

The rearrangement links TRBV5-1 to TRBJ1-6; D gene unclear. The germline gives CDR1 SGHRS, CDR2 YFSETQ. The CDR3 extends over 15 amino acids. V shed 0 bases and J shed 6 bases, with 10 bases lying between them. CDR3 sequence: CASSLAEQSNSPLHF. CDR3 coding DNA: TGCGCCAGCAGCTTGGCCGAACAATCTAATTCACCCCTCCACTTT.